The 24 T cell receptor beta chains below all came from one sample that was sequenced in a study of cytomegalovirus exposure and HLA in healthy donors. PCR used 60 Vbeta primers and 13 Jbeta primers. The assay was immunoSEQ multiplex PCR, and TCRdb's table has in-frame clones only and misses some. The data contain under 250,000 clones, 85% of them singletons. Sequenced material: PBMCs. The receptors shown here come from a human donor in good health.

This chain links TRBV5-1 with TRBJ2-7, with 12 bases identical to TRBD1. Germline assignment: CDR1 SGHRS and CDR2 YFSETQ. Germline trimming cut 4 bases from V and 2 bases from J; bases unmatched to any gene: 1. The CDR3 is 14 amino acids. Here the CDR3 reads CASSGTGGPYEQYF. As DNA, the CDR3 is TGCGCCAGCAGCGGGACAGGGGGCCCCTACGAGCAGTACTTC.

J is TRBJ2-5 and V is TRBV18; D is uncertain. V lost 5 bases, J lost 1 base, and 14 bases lay in between. This CDR3 has 15 amino acids. Germline lookup yields CDR1 KGHSH and CDR2 LQKENI. In nucleotides, the CDR3 is TGTGCCAGCTCATCCCGGCCCGGGTCCCAAGAGACCCAGTACTTC. Its protein product is CASSSRPGSQETQYF.

The chain carries TRBV14 and TRBJ2-5; maybe TRBD1 (6 bases). Per germline, CDR1 SGHDN and CDR2 FVKESK. This CDR3 region has 11 residues. CDR3 DNA: TGTGCAAGACAGGTCGCAGAGACCCAGTACTTC. As protein: CARQVAETQYF.

CDR3 in DNA: TGTGCCAGCAGCCAAGATCCTCGCGAGCAGTACTTC. Encoded protein: CASSQDPREQYF. The genes are TRBV14 and TRBJ2-7; the D is unclear. Trimming cost V 0 bases and J 6 bases, with 6 bases left between them. Germline CDR1 reads SGHDN; CDR2 reads FVKESK. The CDR3 has 12 amino acids.

This clone was recorded once. The chain is built from TRBV7-6 and TRBJ2-1; maybe TRBD2 (7 bases). The CDR3 runs 15 residues. The germline V gene encodes CDR1 SGHVS and CDR2 FNYEAQ. Trimming took 3 bases from V and 1 from J, leaving 10 bases between them. CDR3 sequence: CASSLEGGSYNEQFF. Written as DNA, the CDR3 is TGTGCCAGCAGCTTGGAGGGGGGGTCCTACAATGAGCAGTTCTTC.

The chain links TRBV10-1 to TRBJ2-7; the match to TRBD1 covers 7 bases. The germline V gene has CDR1 WNHNN and CDR2 SYGVQD (reference sequence). This CDR3 spans 15 amino acids. V lost 3 bases and J lost 3; bases outside the gene matches: 8. CDR3 in DNA: TGCGCCAGCAGTGACACTCCCGGGACAGTCTACGAGCAGTACTTC. This translates into CASSDTPGTVYEQYF.

As to this clone: Additional DNA sequences in this sample encode the identical CDR3. The gene calls are TRBV13 and TRBJ1-1; D may be TRBD1 (5 bases). The germline V gene has CDR1 PRHDT and CDR2 FYEKMQ (reference sequence). The CDR3 length is 14 residues. Trimming removed 2 bases from V and 0 bases from J, with 7 bases in between. The CDR3 loop is CASSLNRLNTEAFF. The CDR3 coding sequence is TGTGCCAGCAGCTTAAACAGGTTGAACACTGAAGCTTTCTTT.

This clone was seen only once. This chain joins TRBV10-2 and TRBJ1-5, with 8 bases lining up with TRBD1. V was pared by 0 bases and J by 7 bases, with 5 bases of the junction left unmatched. There are 15 residues in the CDR3. Germline V gene data show CDR1 as WSHSY and CDR2 as SAAADI. CDR3 in amino acids: CASSESRTGSQPQHF. The DNA of the CDR3 is TGCGCCAGCAGTGAGTCCCGGACAGGGTCCCAGCCCCAGCATTTT.

The gene calls are TRBV27 and TRBJ1-1, with a possible D match to TRBD1 (6 bases). From germline, CDR1 is MNHEY and CDR2 SMNVEV (reference sequence). The CDR3 totals 13 residues. V was cut by 3 bases and J by 5 bases, with 10 bases left in between. In nucleotides, the CDR3 is TGTGCCAGCAGTTTTGACAGGCTTACTGAAGCTTTCTTT. This codes for CASSFDRLTEAFF.

V usage is TRBV5-1 and J usage is TRBJ1-4; TRBD1 matches at 9 bases. V was clipped by 5 bases and J by 8 bases; unmatched bases: 7. From germline, CDR1 is SGHRS and CDR2 YFSETQ. The CDR3 contains 14 residues. The CDR3 loop is CASSRGQGKEKLFF. The DNA of the CDR3 is TGCGCCAGCAGTCGGGGACAGGGTAAAGAAAAACTGTTTTTT.

The rearrangement joins TRBV6-1 to TRBJ1-6; D remains ambiguous. The V gene's germline CDR1 is MNHNS and CDR2 SASEGT. The CDR3 runs 14 residues. V lost 3 bases to trimming and J lost 11 bases, with 14 bases between them. CDR3 sequence reads: CASSENLRVTPLHF. CDR3 DNA: TGTGCCAGCAGTGAGAACTTGCGTGTGACACCCCTCCACTTT.

V usage is TRBV25-1 and J usage is TRBJ2-1; TRBD2 aligns across 9 bases. The CDR3 is made up of 17 amino acids. Trimming removed 3 bases from V and 2 bases from J; junction bases left unmatched: 8. Germline CDR1 and CDR2: MGHDK and SYGVNS. This chain's CDR3 is CASSDYQSGRTYNEQFF. DNA for the CDR3: TGTGCCAGCAGTGATTATCAGAGCGGGAGGACCTACAATGAGCAGTTCTTC.

The rearrangement links TRBV29-1 to TRBJ2-7, with 9 bases fitting TRBD1. Germline assignment: CDR1 SQVTM and CDR2 ANQGSEA. The CDR3 has 15 residues. Unmatched junction bases numbered 14, after V lost 6 bases and J lost 5 bases. The CDR3 DNA reads TGCAGCGTAGTGGACAGGGGAAATGTGAAGAACGAGCAGTACTTC. Translating gives CSVVDRGNVKNEQYF.

The chain employs TRBV7-3 and TRBJ2-2; TRBD1 is a possible D gene (6 bases). V was trimmed by 6 bases and J by 2 bases, leaving 16 bases between them. Looked up from germline, CDR1 is SGHTA and CDR2 is FQGTGA. The CDR3 runs 16 residues. DNA for the CDR3: TGTGCCAGCAGTCCGTCGGGACAACTTAACACCGGGGAGCTGTTTTTT. Its protein product is CASSPSGQLNTGELFF. The full variable domain, its missing parts supplied by reference TRBV7-3 and TRBJ2-2, is GAGVSQTPSNKVTEKGKYVELRCDPISGHTALYWYRQSLGQGPEFLIYFQGTGAADDSGLPNDRFFAVRPEGSVSTLKIQRTERGDSAVYLCASSPSGQLNTGELFFGEGSRLTVL.

This clone was detected a few times. The V gene is TRBV4-1, the J gene TRBJ2-7; TRBD1 matches 7 bases. The V segment lost 1 base and the J segment 5 bases; nucleotides outside the gene matches: 5. Germline CDR1 and CDR2: MGHRA and YSYEKL. The length of the CDR3 is 14 residues. The DNA of the CDR3 is TGCGCCAGCAGCCAAGCCCCAGGGGGTGACGAGCAGTACTTC. Encoded protein: CASSQAPGGDEQYF.

This chain links TRBV28 with TRBJ1-2; no clear D. The CDR3 spans 13 residues. Deletions cut 2 bases from V and 3 bases from J, with 7 bases between. Germline V CDR1 and CDR2: MDHEN, SYDVKM. CDR3 DNA: TGTGCCAGCAGTTTAAACACAGACTATGGCTACACCTTC. Residues: CASSLNTDYGYTF.

CDR3 DNA: TGTGCCAGCTCACCGTCCGGGAGCTATAGCACAGATACGCAGTATTTT. This sequence encodes CASSPSGSYSTDTQYF. The chain carries TRBV18 and TRBJ2-3; tentatively, D is TRBD2 (6 bases). Germline CDR1 KGHSH, CDR2 LQKENI. V was pared by 3 bases and J by 0 bases, with 13 bases between. The CDR3 runs 16 residues.

The gene calls are TRBV2 and TRBJ2-7; the match to TRBD1 covers 11 bases. Germline loops: CDR1 SNHLY, CDR2 FYNNEI. Trimming cost V 8 bases and J 4 bases; bases outside gene matches: 7. This CDR3 has 14 amino acids. CDR3 coding DNA: TGTGCCAGCGTCCGGGACAGGGGGATTTACGAGCAGTACTTC. It is translated as CASVRDRGIYEQYF.

The chain couples TRBV18 to TRBJ1-2; 9 bases are a match to TRBD1. CDR3 size: 13 residues. Germline values: CDR1 KGHSH, CDR2 LQKENI. J lost 7 bases, V lost 6 bases, and 6 bases had no gene match. The CDR3 here is CASSVGTGPGYTF. CDR3 DNA sequence: TGTGCCAGCTCGGTAGGGACAGGGCCTGGCTACACCTTC.

Only one count was recorded for this clone. At one end, the junction sequence differs from germline, possibly due to a read error. At the DNA level, this CDR3 is encoded by other sequences in the same sample as well. This rearrangement joins TRBV5-5 to TRBJ1-4; 7 bases fit TRBD1. Germline CDR1 SGHKS, CDR2 YYEKEE (reference sequence). The CDR3 is made up of 14 amino acids. CDR3 region: CASSSGTASEKLFF. In DNA, the CDR3 is TGCGCCAGCAGCTCCGGGACAGCGAGTGAAAAACTGTTTTTT.

V and J are TRBV7-9 and TRBJ2-1; 7 bases fit TRBD2. CDR3 size: 14 residues. J was trimmed by 10 bases and V by 4 bases; bases with no gene match: 10. From germline, CDR1 is SEHNR and CDR2 FQNEAQ (reference sequence). The CDR3 sequence is CASSYEGREREQFF. The DNA for the CDR3 is TGTGCCAGCAGCTACGAGGGGCGGGAGAGGGAGCAGTTCTTC.

For the CDR3, the DNA is TGTGCCAGCAGTTACGGAGCGGGAAGGAGAGAGACCCAGTACTTC. Amino acid sequence: CASSYGAGRRETQYF. The rearrangement uses TRBV6-5 and TRBJ2-5, with 7 bases identical to TRBD2. The J segment lost 4 bases and the V segment lost 2 bases, leaving 7 bases of the junction unmatched. CDR1 MNHEY and CDR2 SVGAGI come from the germline V gene. There are 15 residues in the CDR3.

V is TRBV6-1 and J is TRBJ1-1, with a tentative D call TRBD1 (5 bases). The germline V gene encodes CDR1 MNHNS and CDR2 SASEGT. V was clipped by 9 bases and J by 1 base, with 15 bases between them. The CDR3 consists of 14 residues. The DNA for the CDR3 is TGTGCCAGTCGGACACAGAGTAAGAACACTGAAGCTTTCTTT. Translating gives CASRTQSKNTEAFF.

The chain carries TRBV6-6 and TRBJ1-2; 8 bases align to TRBD1. Germline CDR1 is MNHNY and CDR2 is SVGAGI (reference sequence). The CDR3 has 15 residues. Trimming at V came to 9 bases and at J to 6 bases, leaving 15 bases not matched to a gene. CDR3 amino acids: CASGRDRILNHGYTF. In DNA, the CDR3 is TGTGCCAGTGGGCGGGACAGGATTCTTAATCATGGCTACACCTTC.